The 25 T cell receptor beta chains listed next were all sequenced from one sample in a study of blood T cell repertoires in COVID-19. The protocol was immunoSEQ multiplex PCR, while the TCRdb copy is restricted to in-frame clones and leaves out a portion. This sample has fewer than 400,000 clones, with around nine tenths found just once. The sample consisted of PBMCs or T cells enriched from blood (not recorded which). These receptors all come from a man aged 25-40 years who had recovered from COVID-19.

The rearrangement links TRBV11-1 to TRBJ2-3; 10 nucleotides align to TRBD2. The CDR3 consists of 16 residues. Per germline, CDR1 SGHAT and CDR2 FQDESV (reference sequence). V gave up 4 bases and J gave up 4 bases; unmatched junction bases: 8. The CDR3 spells CASSWASGGVPDTQYF. The CDR3, as DNA: TGTGCCAGCAGCTGGGCTAGCGGGGGAGTCCCAGATACGCAGTATTTT.

The chain has TRBV12-2 and TRBJ2-5; TRBD2 was called by the table and not checked on the DNA. TRBV12-2 corresponds to a pseudogene. The CDR3 contains 16 residues. CDR3 nucleotide sequence: TGTGCAAGTCGCTTAGGGAACGGGGGGGTCCAAGAGACCCAGTACTTC. Its protein product is CASRLGNGGVQETQYF.

Worth noting for this clone: The same CDR3 also results from other DNA sequences found in this sample. The CDR3 reads CASSLGTGNTEAFF. DNA for the CDR3: TGCGCCAGCAGCTTAGGGACAGGGAACACTGAAGCTTTCTTT. The chain is built from TRBV5-1 and TRBJ1-1; 8 bases align to TRBD1. Trimming removed 2 bases from V and 1 base from J; junction bases left unmatched: 1. Germline CDR1 SGHRS, CDR2 YFSETQ. CDR3 length: 14 amino acids.

The chain uses TRBV9 and TRBJ1-5; weak D call: TRBD1 (6 bases). The CDR3 sequence is 15 residues long. V was cut by 4 bases and J by 5 bases, with 16 bases left in between. The V gene's germline CDR1 is SGDLS and CDR2 YYNGEE. CDR3 sequence reads: CASSPGSGADQPQHF. CDR3 coding DNA: TGTGCCAGCAGCCCCGGGTCAGGGGCGGATCAGCCCCAGCATTTT.

The chain employs TRBV2 and TRBJ2-7, with a tentative D call TRBD2 (6 bases). Trimming removed 2 bases at V and 4 bases at J, with 15 bases between. Germline CDR1 is SNHLY and CDR2 is FYNNEI. This CDR3 contains 15 residues. The CDR3 DNA reads TGTGCCAGCAGTGAACCCGGTGGAGGGGCTTACGAGCAGTACTTC. Translating it yields CASSEPGGGAYEQYF.

The rearrangement uses TRBV19 and TRBJ1-1; 8 bases are shared with TRBD1. The germline CDR1 and CDR2 sequences are LNHDA and SQIVND (reference sequence). The V and J ends lost 3 bases and 4 bases, in that order; junction bases with no gene match: 7. This CDR3 is built from 15 residues. CDR3 coding DNA: TGTGCCAGTAGTATTTCCGGACAGGGAGGCACTGAAGCTTTCTTT. Its translation: CASSISGQGGTEAFF.

The chain carries TRBV10-1 and TRBJ2-2, with TRBD2 matching over 7 bases. The CDR3 is 15 amino acids. CDR1 is WNHNN, CDR2 SYGVQD, per germline (reference sequence). With V trimmed by 1 base and J by 3 bases, 2 bases remained unmatched. CDR3 nucleotides: TGCGCCAGCAGTGAGTTTGCGGGGGACACCGGGGAGCTGTTTTTT. Translation gives CASSEFAGDTGELFF.

The rearrangement joins TRBV30 to TRBJ1-5; D remains ambiguous. The CDR3 is 11 amino acids. Germline V CDR1 and CDR2: GTSNPN, SVGIG (reference sequence). Trimming removed 5 bases at V and 3 bases at J, with 5 bases between. CDR3 amino acids: CAWGYNQPQHF. The CDR3 DNA reads TGTGCCTGGGGATACAATCAGCCCCAGCATTTT.

The chain links TRBV10-3 to TRBJ2-2; 9 bases agree with TRBD2. V gave up 4 bases and J gave up 2 bases; unmatched junction bases: 8. The CDR3 runs 17 residues. CDR1 and CDR2 (germline): ENHRY, SYGVKD. CDR3 sequence: CAISASGLALNTGELFF. The CDR3 DNA reads TGTGCCATCAGTGCCAGTGGACTAGCGTTAAACACCGGGGAGCTGTTTTTT.

This chain connects TRBV7-9 to TRBJ1-2; D is unresolved. This CDR3 is built from 10 residues. Germline V gene sequence: CDR1 SEHNR, CDR2 FQNEAQ (reference sequence). V lost 2 bases, J lost 13 bases, and 8 bases lay in between. CDR3 protein: CASSLNFRTF. The CDR3 coding sequence is TGTGCCAGCAGCTTAAACTTCCGCACCTTC. Full variable domain (outside the CDR3, taken from reference TRBV7-9 and TRBJ1-2): DTGVSQNPRHKITKRGQNVTFRCDPISEHNRLYWYRQTLGQGPEFLTYFQNEAQLEKSRLLSDRFSAERPKGSFSTLEIQRTEQGDSAMYLCASSLNFRTFGSGTRLTVV.

J is TRBJ1-5 and V is TRBV6-1; possibly TRBD1 for D (5 bases). This CDR3 region has 15 residues. V was cut by 1 base and J by 4 bases, with 11 bases left in between. Per germline, CDR1 MNHNS and CDR2 SASEGT. CDR3 bases: TGTGCCAGCAGTGAAGTCGGGGGAGGGAATCAGCCCCAGCATTTT. It is translated as CASSEVGGGNQPQHF.

V and J are TRBV3-1 (or the pseudogene TRBV3-2) and TRBJ1-5; no reliable D call. Trimming pared 1 base from V and 4 bases from J, leaving 11 bases between. The CDR3 spans 15 residues. CDR1 is LGHDT and CDR2 is YNNKEL in the germline V gene (reference sequence). The DNA of the CDR3 is TGTGCCAGCAGCCAAGGGGGAGGGAATAATCAGCCCCAGCATTTT. Amino acid sequence: CASSQGGGNNQPQHF.

The chain couples TRBV25-1 to TRBJ1-4; the match to TRBD1 covers 10 bases. The germline V gene has CDR1 MGHDK and CDR2 SYGVNS. V gave up 3 bases and J gave up 6 bases; unmatched junction bases: 4. CDR3 size: 15 residues. The CDR3 DNA sequence: TGTGCCAGCAGTGACCCGACAGGGGGCGATGAAAAACTGTTTTTT. It encodes CASSDPTGGDEKLFF.

This chain uses TRBV6-5 with TRBJ1-5; 8 nucleotides agree with TRBD1. Germline CDR1 reads MNHEY; CDR2 reads SVGAGI. This CDR3 is 14 amino acids long. Trimming cost V 4 bases and J 7 bases; bases outside gene matches: 6. The CDR3: CASSFGQGGQPQHF. The CDR3, as DNA: TGTGCCAGCAGTTTCGGACAGGGCGGCCAGCCCCAGCATTTT.

A word on this clone: The same CDR3 is also encoded by other DNA sequences in this sample. This rearrangement joins TRBV5-6 to TRBJ1-6, with D hard to call. CDR1 is SGHDT, CDR2 YYEEEE, per germline. The CDR3 extends over 14 amino acids. With 0 bases removed from V and 7 bases from J, the gap between germline ends came to 8 bases. The CDR3 spells CASSLGQKNSPLHF. The CDR3 DNA reads TGTGCCAGCAGCTTGGGGCAGAAAAATTCACCCCTCCACTTT.

In its sample, this clone was seen a few times. The V and J genes are TRBV3-1 (or the pseudogene TRBV3-2) and TRBJ1-4, with D tentatively TRBD1 (5 bases). V was trimmed by 1 base and J by 4 bases, leaving 10 bases between them. CDR1 is LGHDT, CDR2 YNNKEL, per germline (reference sequence). The CDR3 has 15 amino acids. The CDR3 nucleotides are TGTGCCAGCAGCCAAGGGGGGGTTCTTAATGAAAAACTGTTTTTT. Translation: CASSQGGVLNEKLFF.

The chain employs TRBV12-5 and TRBJ2-7; unclear D gene. Germline V lookup: CDR1 LGHNT, CDR2 FRNRAP. The CDR3 is 15 amino acids. V shed 0 bases and J shed 7 bases, with 16 bases lying between them. The CDR3 region is CASGLVPPRGGEQYF. CDR3 in DNA: TGTGCTAGTGGTTTGGTACCCCCCCGCGGTGGGGAGCAGTACTTC.

The chain carries TRBV2 and TRBJ2-7; D might be TRBD1 (6 bases). Trimming shortened V by 5 bases and J by 5 bases, and 10 bases separated the two germline ends. This CDR3 comprises 12 residues. Germline CDR1 and CDR2: SNHLY and FYNNEI. The CDR3 region has the DNA TGTGCCAGCAGTTATTACAGGGACGAGCAGTACTTC. This encodes CASSYYRDEQYF.

This chain joins TRBV28 and TRBJ2-4; D ambiguous. V was pared by 6 bases and J by 7 bases, with 16 bases between. Germline V gene lookup returns CDR1 MDHEN and CDR2 SYDVKM. There are 14 residues in the CDR3. DNA of the CDR3: TGTGCCAGCAGGGGCCAACAGACCCTTAACATTCAGTACTTC. Amino acid sequence: CASRGQQTLNIQYF.

The chain uses TRBV19 and TRBJ1-4; possible D gene TRBD1, 5 bases. V gave up 10 bases and J gave up 3 bases, with 12 bases separating them. The CDR3 sequence is 13 residues long. Germline lookup yields CDR1 LNHDA and CDR2 SQIVND (reference sequence). The CDR3: CATQGRANEKLFF. The CDR3 DNA sequence: TGTGCCACTCAGGGAAGAGCTAATGAAAAACTGTTTTTT.

The rearrangement uses TRBV5-1 and TRBJ1-1; D not certain. This CDR3 is built from 14 residues. Germline CDR1 SGHRS, CDR2 YFSETQ. The germline V and J ends were trimmed by 3 bases and 2 bases, with 11 bases remaining between them. The chain's CDR3 is CASSSRSGNTEAFF. The CDR3 coding sequence is TGCGCCAGCAGCTCCCGGAGTGGAAACACTGAAGCTTTCTTT.

V and J are TRBV30 and TRBJ1-6; no clear D gene. Germline CDR1 reads GTSNPN; CDR2 reads SVGIG (reference sequence). The CDR3 loop spans 13 amino acids. V lost 2 bases to trimming and J lost 6 bases, with 8 bases between them. The DNA of the CDR3 is TGTGCCTGGAGTCCAACTTTTAATTCACCCCTCCACTTT. It is translated as CAWSPTFNSPLHF.

The rearrangement joins TRBV29-1 to TRBJ1-2, with 9 bases that match TRBD1. Looked up from germline, CDR1 is SQVTM and CDR2 is ANQGSEA. After removal of 8 bases from V and 3 bases from J, the junction contained 10 bases not matched to a gene. CDR3 length equals 14 residues. CDR3 amino acids: CSSGTGRGYYGYTF. For the CDR3, the DNA is TGCAGCTCCGGGACAGGGCGCGGGTACTATGGCTACACCTTC.

The genes are TRBV6-1 and TRBJ2-1, with no clear D. Trimming stripped 2 bases from V and 8 bases from J, with 7 bases between. Germline V gene lookup returns CDR1 MNHNS and CDR2 SASEGT. This CDR3 is 12 amino acids long. CDR3 in amino acids: CASSEQIDEQFF. The CDR3 DNA sequence: TGTGCCAGCAGTGAACAGATCGATGAGCAGTTCTTC.

The rearrangement uses TRBV11-2 and TRBJ1-2; tentative D call: TRBD1 (6 bases). V gave up 5 bases and J gave up 7 bases, with 20 bases separating them. Germline lookup yields CDR1 SGHAT and CDR2 FQNNGV. There are 15 residues in the CDR3. CDR3 protein: CASSHFQGTLFGYTF. CDR3 coding DNA: TGTGCCAGCAGCCATTTTCAGGGGACGCTTTTTGGCTACACCTTC.